These 22 T cell receptor beta chains were sequenced from one sample in a study of shared clonotypes between healthy human individuals. Data came from immunoSEQ multiplex PCR; TCRdb stores just in-frame clones and leaves some out. The sample shows 660,000 or so clones, roughly 95% of them seen only once. The naive CD8 population came from CD45RO-negative cells selected for CCR7, without terminally differentiated effector memory CD45RA+ cells. The sequenced sample consisted of naive CD8+ T cells sorted from blood. These receptors were obtained from a woman under 40 in good health.

The gene calls are TRBV4-1 and TRBJ2-2; perhaps TRBD2 as D (6 bases). The CDR3 runs 15 residues. Trimming removed 6 bases at V and 4 bases at J, with 15 bases between. Germline CDR1 reads MGHRA; CDR2 reads YSYEKL. Written as DNA, the CDR3 is TGCGCCAGCAGTCTCGGTCTAGCGACCACCGGGGAGCTGTTTTTT. Translation gives CASSLGLATTGELFF.

On this clone: The same CDR3 also results from other DNA sequences found in this sample. The CDR3 nucleotides are TGTGCCAGCAGCGGGGGGTACGAGCAGTACTTC. Amino acid sequence: CASSGGYEQYF. The chain joins TRBV27 to TRBJ2-7, with TRBD2 matching 7 bases. This CDR3 contains 11 residues. Looked up from germline, CDR1 is MNHEY and CDR2 is SMNVEV (reference sequence). Trimming removed 6 bases from V and 4 bases from J; junction bases left unmatched: 0.

J is TRBJ2-5 and V is TRBV27, with TRBD2 matching over 10 bases. The CDR3 runs to 15 residues. Trimming cost V 5 bases and J 5 bases; bases outside gene matches: 8. CDR1 MNHEY and CDR2 SMNVEV come from the germline V gene (reference sequence). The CDR3 reads CASSVSGRAGETQYF. The CDR3 DNA sequence: TGTGCCAGCAGTGTAAGCGGGAGGGCCGGGGAGACCCAGTACTTC.

The chain joins TRBV27 to TRBJ2-5; D tentatively fits TRBD1 or TRBD2 (5 bases each). This CDR3 contains 14 residues. Germline V lookup: CDR1 MNHEY, CDR2 SMNVEV (reference sequence). The V gene lost 3 bases and the J gene lost 1 base, with 9 bases spanning the gap. DNA of the CDR3: TGTGCCAGCAGTTTTTCCGGGACCCAAGAGACCCAGTACTTC. The encoded protein is CASSFSGTQETQYF.

A single count supports this clone. The chain links TRBV14 to TRBJ2-7; a possible D gene is TRBD2 (5 bases). In germline, CDR1 is SGHDN, CDR2 FVKESK. The V end lost 0 bases, the J end lost 2 bases, and 8 bases lay between the germline ends. The CDR3 runs 14 residues. This chain's CDR3 is CASSQDRGPYEQYF. The CDR3, as DNA: TGTGCCAGCAGCCAAGATCGCGGGCCCTACGAGCAGTACTTC.

This clone was counted once. This chain links TRBV9 with TRBJ2-7; D is perhaps TRBD1 or TRBD2 (5 bases each). Germline loops: CDR1 SGDLS, CDR2 YYNGEE. V lost 0 bases to trimming and J lost 3 bases, with 13 bases between them. This CDR3 has 15 amino acids. The CDR3 region has the DNA TGTGCCAGCAGCGTAGGAGGGACGATCATCTACGAGCAGTACTTC. This codes for CASSVGGTIIYEQYF.

The J gene is TRBJ2-7, the V gene TRBV5-6; maybe TRBD2 (7 bases). CDR1 and CDR2 from the germline V gene are SGHDT and YYEEEE. V was shortened by 5 bases and J by 4 bases, with 13 bases between the two germline ends. The CDR3 has 13 residues. CDR3 DNA: TGTGCCAGCAGTACGGGGGGCCTTTACGAGCAGTACTTC. The encoded protein is CASSTGGLYEQYF.

The chain links TRBV7-9 to TRBJ2-5; perhaps D is TRBD1 or TRBD2 (7 bases each). The CDR3 is 16 amino acids. Germline V gives CDR1 SEHNR, CDR2 FQNEAQ (reference sequence). Trimming took 1 base from V and 4 from J, leaving 16 bases between them. In DNA form, the CDR3 reads TGTGCCAGCAGCTTAGGGGAGGGGGCAGCTTCAGAGACCCAGTACTTC. It yields the protein CASSLGEGAASETQYF.

In its sample, this clone was seen once. The rearrangement joins TRBV27 to TRBJ2-1; the D is unclear. CDR1 and CDR2 (germline): MNHEY, SMNVEV (reference sequence). Trimming removed 3 bases at V and 0 bases at J, with 12 bases between. There are 16 residues in the CDR3. CDR3 DNA sequence: TGTGCCAGCAGTTTTTCAGGAGTCCCCTCCTACAATGAGCAGTTCTTC. Translating gives CASSFSGVPSYNEQFF.

V and J are TRBV9 and TRBJ2-5; TRBD1 agrees at 8 bases. This CDR3 is built from 17 residues. The trim removed 4 bases at V and 5 bases at J, leaving 16 bases unmatched. CDR1 and CDR2 (germline): SGDLS, YYNGEE. The CDR3 loop is CASSLTPGQGIAETQYF. In DNA, the CDR3 is TGTGCCAGCAGCCTAACCCCCGGACAGGGAATCGCGGAGACCCAGTACTTC.

In this sample, this clone turned up once. The gene calls are TRBV5-6 and TRBJ1-2; D possibly corresponds to TRBD1 (5 bases). The germline V gene has CDR1 SGHDT and CDR2 YYEEEE. Trimming shortened V by 2 bases and J by 4 bases, and 15 bases separated the two germline ends. The CDR3 consists of 15 residues. In DNA form, the CDR3 reads TGTGCCAGCAGCTTATGGGACGGTGGATCCTATGGCTACACCTTC. Translated, it gives CASSLWDGGSYGYTF.

This chain links TRBV7-8 with TRBJ2-1; 8 bases align to TRBD1. Looked up from germline, CDR1 is SGHVS and CDR2 is FQNEAQ. The CDR3 is 16 amino acids. J lost 7 bases, V lost 4 bases, and 12 bases had no gene match. The CDR3 DNA reads TGTGCCAGCAGCTACACTACAGGGGGTTTTACTAATGAGCAGTTCTTC. This gives the protein CASSYTTGGFTNEQFF.

The rearrangement uses TRBV2 and TRBJ1-2; no firm D call. Germline V gene sequence: CDR1 SNHLY, CDR2 FYNNEI. The length of the CDR3 is 13 residues. The V end lost 3 bases, the J end lost 2 bases, and 7 bases lay between the germline ends. The CDR3, as DNA: TGTGCCAGCAGTGAGAACAGAAACTATGGCTACACCTTC. Amino acid sequence: CASSENRNYGYTF. Complete variable domain (other parts from reference TRBV2 and TRBJ1-2): EPEVTQTPSHQVTQMGQEVILRCVPISNHLYFYWYRQILGQKVEFLVSFYNNEISEKSEIFDDQFSVERPDGSNFTLKIRSTKLEDSAMYFCASSENRNYGYTFGSGTRLTVV.

A note on this clone: Other DNA variants within this sample encode the same CDR3. The chain links TRBV6-6 to TRBJ2-1; D not certain. The CDR3 extends over 12 amino acids. The germline gives CDR1 MNHNY, CDR2 SVGAGI (reference sequence). Trimming stripped 2 bases from V and 6 bases from J, with 5 bases between. The CDR3 spells CASSYVGNEQFF. Here the CDR3 DNA reads TGTGCCAGCAGTTACGTGGGCAATGAGCAGTTCTTC.

CDR3 sequence reads: CASKLRDSDYEQYF. In DNA, the CDR3 is TGTGCCAGCAAGCTCCGGGACTCCGACTACGAGCAGTACTTC. The rearrangement uses TRBV13 and TRBJ2-7, with D perhaps TRBD2 (6 bases). Germline loops: CDR1 PRHDT, CDR2 FYEKMQ (reference sequence). Trimming cost V 7 bases and J 3 bases, with 16 bases left between them. The CDR3 runs to 14 residues. The full variable domain, with the rest looked up from reference TRBV13 and TRBJ2-7, is AAGVIQSPRHLIKEKRETATLKCYPIPRHDTVYWYQQGPGQDPQFLISFYEKMQSDKGSIPDRFSAQQFSDYHSELNMSSLELGDSALYFCASKLRDSDYEQYFGPGTRLTVT.

This chain uses TRBV5-6 with TRBJ2-7; maybe TRBD1 (5 bases). Germline values: CDR1 SGHDT, CDR2 YYEEEE. V was pared by 1 base and J by 7 bases, with 15 bases between. The CDR3 length is 14 residues. The CDR3 protein is CASSLFTRAREQYF. In DNA, the CDR3 is TGTGCCAGCAGCTTGTTTACCAGGGCCAGGGAGCAGTACTTC.

The CDR3 nucleotides are TGTGCCAGCAGTGAAAGGACAGGGAGCACTGAAGCTTTCTTT. It yields the protein CASSERTGSTEAFF. The chain employs TRBV25-1 and TRBJ1-1, with 8 nucleotides matching TRBD1. V gave up 2 bases and J gave up 4 bases; unmatched junction bases: 3. The CDR3 is 14 residues long. CDR1 is MGHDK and CDR2 is SYGVNS in the germline V gene. The whole variable domain, filled in from reference TRBV25-1 and TRBJ1-1, reads EADIYQTPRYLVIGTGKKITLECSQTMGHDKMYWYQQDPGMELHLIHYSYGVNSTEKGDLSSESTVSRIRTEHFPLTLESARPSHTSQYLCASSERTGSTEAFFGQGTRLTVV.

The rearrangement joins TRBV7-9 to TRBJ2-2; D remains unclear. Per the germline V gene, CDR1 is SEHNR and CDR2 is FQNEAQ (reference sequence). The CDR3 is 13 amino acids. Trimming removed 5 bases at V and 5 bases at J, with 9 bases between. In DNA form, the CDR3 reads TGTGCCAGCAGCCCCAAGGGTACCGGGGAGCTGTTTTTT. It is translated as CASSPKGTGELFF.

This clone was observed a single time. J is TRBJ2-6 and V is TRBV25-1, with 7 bases aligning to TRBD2. CDR1 is MGHDK and CDR2 is SYGVNS in the germline V gene. Trimming removed 4 bases from V and 2 bases from J; junction bases left unmatched: 11. The CDR3 length is 18 residues. The CDR3 DNA sequence: TGTGCCAGCAGTGCTCGGACTAGTAGGAGTGCTGGGGCCAACGTCCTGACTTTC. It translates to CASSARTSRSAGANVLTF.

V and J are TRBV27 and TRBJ2-7; TRBD1 matches 8 bases. V shed 5 bases and J 7 bases; nucleotides not matched to a gene: 7. This CDR3 has 13 residues. The V gene's germline CDR1 is MNHEY and CDR2 SMNVEV (reference sequence). CDR3 residues: CASSTSGGREQYF. CDR3 DNA sequence: TGTGCCAGCAGTACCTCAGGGGGCAGAGAGCAGTACTTC.

The rearrangement links TRBV7-9 to TRBJ2-3, with D tentatively TRBD1 (6 bases). Germline values: CDR1 SEHNR, CDR2 FQNEAQ (reference sequence). V lost 5 bases to trimming and J lost 2 bases, with 20 bases between them. This CDR3 region has 17 residues. The DNA of the CDR3 is TGTGCCAGCAGCCCCACACAGGGAATACCACACACAGATACGCAGTATTTT. Encoded protein: CASSPTQGIPHTDTQYF. Filled out from reference TRBV7-9 and TRBJ2-3, the complete variable domain reads DTGVSQNPRHKITKRGQNVTFRCDPISEHNRLYWYRQTLGQGPEFLTYFQNEAQLEKSRLLSDRFSAERPKGSFSTLEIQRTEQGDSAMYLCASSPTQGIPHTDTQYFGPGTRLTVL.

The chain employs TRBV19 and TRBJ2-1; 7 bases align to TRBD1. The CDR3 runs to 15 residues. Trimming cost V 5 bases and J 15 bases; bases outside gene matches: 19. CDR1 is LNHDA and CDR2 is SQIVND in the germline V gene (reference sequence). The CDR3 DNA reads TGTGCCAGTAGTCCCGGGACAGTCAAGGGCTATCCGGGGTTCTTC. Translated, it gives CASSPGTVKGYPGFF.